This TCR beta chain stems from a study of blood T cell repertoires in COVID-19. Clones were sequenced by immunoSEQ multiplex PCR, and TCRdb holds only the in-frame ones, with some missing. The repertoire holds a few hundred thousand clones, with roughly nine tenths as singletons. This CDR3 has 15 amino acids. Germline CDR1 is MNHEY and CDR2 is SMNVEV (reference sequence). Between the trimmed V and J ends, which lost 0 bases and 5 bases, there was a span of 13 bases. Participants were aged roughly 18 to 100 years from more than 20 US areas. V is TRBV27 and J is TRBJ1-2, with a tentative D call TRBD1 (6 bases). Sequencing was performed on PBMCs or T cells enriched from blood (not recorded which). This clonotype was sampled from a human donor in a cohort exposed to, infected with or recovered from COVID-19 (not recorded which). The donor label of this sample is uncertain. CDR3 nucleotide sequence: TGTGCCAGCAGTTTATCGGTTACAGGGTTATATGGCTACACCTTC. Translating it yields CASSLSVTGLYGYTF.